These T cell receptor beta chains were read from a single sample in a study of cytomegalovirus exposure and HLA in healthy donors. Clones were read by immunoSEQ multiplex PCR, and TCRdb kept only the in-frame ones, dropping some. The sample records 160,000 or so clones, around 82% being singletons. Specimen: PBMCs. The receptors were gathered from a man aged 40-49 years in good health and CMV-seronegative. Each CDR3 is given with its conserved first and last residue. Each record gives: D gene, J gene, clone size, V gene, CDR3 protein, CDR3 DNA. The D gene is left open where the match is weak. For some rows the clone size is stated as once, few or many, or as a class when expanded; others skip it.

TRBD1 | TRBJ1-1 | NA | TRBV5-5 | CASSLQGGTEAFF | TGTGCCAGCAGCTTACAGGGGGGCACTGAAGCTTTCTTT
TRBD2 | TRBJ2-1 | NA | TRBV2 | CASSEMGLAPNEQFF | TGTGCCAGCAGTGAGATGGGACTAGCGCCCAATGAGCAGTTCTTC
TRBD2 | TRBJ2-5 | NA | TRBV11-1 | CASSLGLAETQYF | TGTGCCAGCAGCTTGGGACTAGCGGAGACCCAGTACTTC
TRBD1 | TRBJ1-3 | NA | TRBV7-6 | CASSLGTGISGNTIYF | TGTGCCAGCAGCTTGGGGACAGGGATCTCTGGAAACACCATATATTTT
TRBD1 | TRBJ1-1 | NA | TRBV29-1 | CSVGDRENPFF | TGCAGCGTGGGGGACAGGGAGAATCCTTTCTTT
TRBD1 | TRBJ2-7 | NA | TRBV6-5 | CASSSGGFREQYF | TGTGCCAGCAGTTCAGGGGGTTTTCGCGAGCAGTACTTC
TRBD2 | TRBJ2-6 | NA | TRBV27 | CASSLSRGGSGANVLTF | TGTGCCAGCAGTCTCTCCCGCGGGGGCTCTGGGGCCAACGTCCTGACTTTC
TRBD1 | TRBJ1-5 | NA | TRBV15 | CATSRSGTGDQPQHF | TGTGCCACCAGCAGATCCGGGACAGGGGATCAGCCCCAGCATTTT
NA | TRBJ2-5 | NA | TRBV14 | CASTGQIGVNQYF | TGTGCCAGCACCGGACAGATAGGGGTGAACCAGTACTTC
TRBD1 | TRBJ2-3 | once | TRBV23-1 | CASSPPKGLRAGGKDTQYF | TGCGCCAGCAGTCCCCCTAAAGGGCTCAGGGCAGGGGGTAAAGATACGCAGTATTTT
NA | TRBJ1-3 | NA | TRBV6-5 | CATVAGGNTIYF | TGTGCCACCGTGGCAGGGGGAAACACCATATATTTT
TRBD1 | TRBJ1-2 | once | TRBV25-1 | CASSEAQGALNYGYTF | TGTGCCAGCAGTGAAGCACAGGGGGCATTGAACTATGGCTACACCTTC
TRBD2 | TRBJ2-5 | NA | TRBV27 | CASSFGRGETQYF | TGTGCCAGCAGTTTTGGGAGGGGAGAGACCCAGTACTTC
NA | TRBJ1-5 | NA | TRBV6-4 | CASSAFASTPQHF | TGTGCCAGCAGTGCCTTCGCCAGTACGCCCCAGCATTTT
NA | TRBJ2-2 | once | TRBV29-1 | CSVGGDDTGELFF | TGCAGCGTGGGCGGGGATGACACCGGGGAGCTGTTTTTT
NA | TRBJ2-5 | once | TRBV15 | CATSRDQAPGAQYF | TGTGCCACCAGCAGAGATCAAGCCCCCGGGGCCCAGTACTTC
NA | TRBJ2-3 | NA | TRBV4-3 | CASSQEGPASSDTQYF | TGCGCCAGCAGCCAAGAGGGGCCCGCCTCATCAGATACGCAGTATTTT